This passage covers 13 T cell receptor beta chains from one sample sequenced in a study of vaccination and CD4 T cells after COVID-19. These receptors' antigens are unknown. Treatment here: approximately 10-day PBMC culture with coronavirus spike peptide pools or control peptides (ViraFEST assay). These CD4+ T cells came from an unexposed donor, sampled before the COVID-19 pandemic (2011-2018). The assay that was used to sequence DNA from cultured CD4+ T cells was the Oncomine TCR Beta short-read assay. A single record per CDR3 protein comes from TCRdb applying MiXCR to the PCR reads. The table includes a few thousand distinct CDR3 sequences, 60% detected once. The source material was CD4+ T cells from blood, cultured in vitro. The receptors were gathered from a human donor in good health.

V gene TRBV7-2 combines with J gene TRBJ2-5; D call uncertain. The germline V and J ends were trimmed by 5 bases and 3 bases, with 13 bases remaining between them. The CDR3 sequence is 14 residues long. Per germline, CDR1 SGHTA and CDR2 FQGNSA. CDR3 protein: CASSAQPEKETQYF. CDR3 sequence (DNA): TGTGCCAGCAGCGCGCAACCGGAAAAAGAGACCCAGTACTTC.

The chain joins TRBV6-4 to TRBJ1-2, with D possibly TRBD1 on 6 matching bases. V lost 3 bases and J 6 bases, leaving 17 bases between the germline ends. Germline V gives CDR1 MRHNA, CDR2 SNTAGT. The CDR3 is made up of 15 amino acids. CDR3 sequence reads: CASSEILDSPDGYTF. In nucleotides, the CDR3 is TGTGCCAGCAGTGAAATCCTGGACAGCCCCGATGGCTACACCTTC.

The genes are TRBV4-3 and TRBJ2-2; the D gene is possibly TRBD1 (6 bases). The CDR3 contains 16 residues. Trimming stripped 0 bases from V and 0 bases from J, with 8 bases between. Germline-derived CDR1 and CDR2 are LGHNA and YSLEER. CDR3 amino acids: CASSQEAGANTGELFF. CDR3 in DNA: TGCGCCAGCAGCCAAGAAGCAGGGGCGAACACCGGGGAGCTGTTTTTT.

The sample holds a few counts of this clonotype. This sequence joins TRBV19 and TRBJ1-2; 9 nucleotides agree with TRBD1. Per germline, CDR1 LNHDA and CDR2 SQIVND (reference sequence). This CDR3 spans 17 amino acids. The ends lost 4 bases at V and 6 bases at J; junction bases unmatched: 15. CDR3 bases: TGTGCCAGTAGTACCCTACCGGGACAGGGCTTGTGGGATGGCTACACCTTC. Protein product: CASSTLPGQGLWDGYTF.

This chain joins TRBV6-1 and TRBJ1-5; D uncertain. Germline V gene sequence: CDR1 MNHNS, CDR2 SASEGT. CDR3 length: 15 amino acids. With 6 bases removed from V and 7 bases from J, the gap between germline ends came to 19 bases. CDR3 in DNA: TGTGCCAGCAGGAAAGATGCACAATTAAACCAGCCCCAGCATTTT. Translating it yields CASRKDAQLNQPQHF.

The V call is TRBV4-3, the J call TRBJ2-7; 9 bases align to TRBD1. From germline, CDR1 is LGHNA and CDR2 YSLEER. This CDR3 region has 17 residues. The V and J ends lost 4 bases and 4 bases, in that order; junction bases with no gene match: 14. The CDR3, as DNA: TGCGCCAGCAGCCCGGGCGGTCGGGACAGGGAAGCTTACGAGCAGTACTTC. The encoded protein is CASSPGGRDREAYEQYF.

V and J are TRBV6-8 and TRBJ2-7, with 13 bases that match TRBD2. After removal of 11 bases from V and 3 bases from J, the junction contained 13 bases not matched to a gene. The CDR3 is made up of 16 amino acids. CDR1 is MNHGY and CDR2 is SAAAGT in the germline V gene. CDR3 coding DNA: TGTGCCCGTTGGGGGCCGGGACTAGCGGGAATCTACGAGCAGTACTTC. This codes for CARWGPGLAGIYEQYF.

J is TRBJ1-1 and V is TRBV19, with D uncertain. Germline CDR1 is LNHDA and CDR2 is SQIVND (reference sequence). This CDR3 has 13 residues. Trimming left V 7 bases short and J 4 bases short, with 13 bases between. The CDR3 sequence is CASTSDLGTEAFF. For the CDR3, the DNA is TGTGCCAGTACCTCCGACTTGGGCACTGAAGCTTTCTTT. Combining the CDR3 with reference TRBV19 and TRBJ1-1 gives the whole variable domain DGGITQSPKYLFRKEGQNVTLSCEQNLNHDAMYWYRQDPGQGLRLIYYSQIVNDFQKGDIAEGYSVSREKKESFPLTVTSAQKNPTAFYLCASTSDLGTEAFFGQGTRLTVV.

V gene TRBV28 combines with J gene TRBJ1-2; tentative D call: TRBD1 (6 bases). CDR3 length equals 12 residues. Germline values: CDR1 MDHEN, CDR2 SYDVKM. V lost 10 bases to trimming and J lost 3 bases, with 12 bases between them. As DNA, the CDR3 is TGTGCCACTACTGGACAGTACTATGGCTACACCTTC. It specifies CATTGQYYGYTF.

The CDR3 sequence is CASSEFEGPQHF. DNA for the CDR3: TGCGCCAGCAGTGAGTTTGAGGGTCCCCAGCATTTT. The chain is built from TRBV10-2 and TRBJ1-5, with D hard to call. This CDR3 spans 12 amino acids. Trimming pared 1 base from V and 10 bases from J, leaving 8 bases between. Germline CDR1 and CDR2: WSHSY and SAAADI.

The chain links TRBV2 to TRBJ2-2; 10 positions agree with TRBD1. CDR1 is SNHLY, CDR2 FYNNEI, per germline. The CDR3 consists of 16 residues. After removal of 2 bases from V and 8 bases from J, the junction contained 8 bases not matched to a gene. DNA for the CDR3: TGTGCCAGCAGTGAAATGAGACAGGGGGCTCCGGGGGAGCTGTTTTTT. Translated: CASSEMRQGAPGELFF.

V is TRBV18 and J is TRBJ1-1; no firm D call. Germline V gene sequence: CDR1 KGHSH, CDR2 LQKENI. V was pared by 0 bases and J by 0 bases, with 8 bases between. This CDR3 region has 15 residues. The CDR3 DNA is TGTGCCAGCTCACCACCCTCTCCGCTGAACACTGAAGCTTTCTTT. Amino acid sequence: CASSPPSPLNTEAFF.

This chain joins TRBV27 and TRBJ2-2; D not certain. Trimming removed 2 bases at V and 7 bases at J, with 14 bases between. The CDR3 extends over 15 amino acids. CDR1 MNHEY and CDR2 SMNVEV come from the germline V gene (reference sequence). The CDR3 reads CASSLRNSGIGELFF. As DNA, the CDR3 is TGTGCCAGCAGTTTACGGAATTCGGGTATCGGGGAGCTGTTTTTT.